This TCR beta chain emerged from a study of OX40 agonist ivuxolimab in advanced cancers. Using immunoSEQ multiplex PCR, the repertoire was profiled, and TCRdb retains in-frame clones only, with some absent. The table lists tens of thousands of clones, about nine tenths of them singletons. The CDR3 covers 13 residues. V was trimmed by 1 base and J by 0 bases, leaving 5 bases between them. CDR1 SGHDT and CDR2 YYEEEE come from the germline V gene. This TCR was recovered from an adult with an advanced solid tumor such as melanoma, head and neck, liver or kidney cancer. This sequence joins TRBV5-6 and TRBJ2-7, with TRBD2 as a possible D gene (5 bases). The sequencing here drew on CD4+ or CD8+ T cells sorted from blood, taken in a trial of the OX40 agonist ivuxolimab. CDR3 nucleotides: TGTGCCAGCAGCTTGCGGGGCTCCTACGAGCAGTACTTC. Translated, it gives CASSLRGSYEQYF.